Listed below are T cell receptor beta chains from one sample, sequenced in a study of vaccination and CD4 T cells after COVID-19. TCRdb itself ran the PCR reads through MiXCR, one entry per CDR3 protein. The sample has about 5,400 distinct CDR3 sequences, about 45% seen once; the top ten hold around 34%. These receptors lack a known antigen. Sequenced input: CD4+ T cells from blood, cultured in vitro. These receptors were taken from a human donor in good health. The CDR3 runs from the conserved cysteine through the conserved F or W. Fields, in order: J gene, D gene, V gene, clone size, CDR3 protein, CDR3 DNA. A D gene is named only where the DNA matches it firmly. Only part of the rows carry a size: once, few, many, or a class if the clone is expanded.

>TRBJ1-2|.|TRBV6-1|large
CASSRYGAYGYTF
TGTGCCAGCAGCAGATACGGGGCGTATGGCTACACCTTC
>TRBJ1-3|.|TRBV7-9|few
CASSRGTEDTIYF
TGTGCCAGCAGTCGGGGGACGGAAGACACCATATATTTT
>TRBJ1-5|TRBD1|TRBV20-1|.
CSAGQDLINQPQHF
TGCAGTGCTGGACAGGATTTAATCAATCAGCCCCAGCATTTT
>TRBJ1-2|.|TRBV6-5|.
CASSYSTGGGYGYTF
TGTGCCAGCAGTTACTCGACGGGGGGGGGCTATGGCTACACCTTC
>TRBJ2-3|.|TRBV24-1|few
CATSAVDSSTDTQYF
TGTGCCACCAGTGCTGTGGACAGTAGCACAGATACGCAGTATTTT
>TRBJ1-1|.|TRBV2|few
CASSVTEMNTEAFF
TGTGCCAGCAGTGTGACGGAGATGAACACTGAAGCTTTCTTT
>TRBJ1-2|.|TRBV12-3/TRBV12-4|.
CASTLRDLNGYTF
TGTGCCAGCACCTTGAGGGACCTGAATGGCTACACCTTC
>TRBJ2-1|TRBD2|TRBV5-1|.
CASTVGGSGGYNEQFF
TGCGCCAGCACGGTCGGGGGTAGCGGGGGTTACAATGAGCAGTTCTTC
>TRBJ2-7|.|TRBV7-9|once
CASSLDAFSYEQYF
TGTGCCAGCAGCCTCGATGCCTTCTCCTACGAGCAGTACTTC
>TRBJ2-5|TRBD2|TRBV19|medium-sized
CASSTMARGGSQETQYF
TGTGCCAGTAGTACCATGGCGCGGGGGGGGTCCCAAGAGACCCAGTACTTC
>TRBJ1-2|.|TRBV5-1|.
CASSLGQDYGYTF
TGCGCCAGCAGCTTGGGACAGGACTATGGCTACACCTTC
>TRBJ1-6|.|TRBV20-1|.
CSGINGGWGSYNSPLHF
TGCAGTGGAATTAACGGTGGATGGGGCTCCTATAATTCACCCCTCCACTTT
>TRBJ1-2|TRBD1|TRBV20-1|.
CSARDTLIDRDYGYTF
TGCAGTGCTAGAGATACCCTGATCGACAGGGACTATGGCTACACCTTC
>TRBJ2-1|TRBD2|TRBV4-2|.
CASSHILGTSGNEQFF
TGTGCCAGCAGCCATATACTCGGGACTAGCGGAAATGAGCAGTTCTTC
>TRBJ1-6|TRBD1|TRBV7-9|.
CASSLLDRANSPLHF
TGTGCCAGCAGCTTGCTCGACAGGGCTAATTCACCCCTCCACTTT
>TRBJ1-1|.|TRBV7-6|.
CASSLEVPRGDTEAFF
TGTGCCAGCAGCTTAGAAGTACCGCGTGGGGACACTGAAGCTTTCTTT
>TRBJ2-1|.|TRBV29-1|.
CSVDNAASFYNEQFF
TGCAGCGTTGACAATGCAGCTTCTTTTTACAATGAGCAGTTCTTC
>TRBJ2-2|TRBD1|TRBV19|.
CASGGQRSTGELFF
TGTGCCAGTGGGGGACAGAGGAGTACCGGGGAGCTGTTTTTT
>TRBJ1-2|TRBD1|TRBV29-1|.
CSVEIGTGDGYTF
TGCAGCGTTGAGATAGGGACAGGGGACGGCTACACCTTC
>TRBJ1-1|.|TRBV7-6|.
CASSPEAVNGEAFF
TGTGCCAGCAGCCCGGAGGCGGTGAACGGTGAAGCTTTCTTT
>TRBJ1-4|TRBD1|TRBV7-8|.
CASRPSPRRDRANEKLFF
TGTGCCAGCCGCCCCAGCCCAAGAAGGGACAGGGCTAATGAAAAACTGTTTTTT
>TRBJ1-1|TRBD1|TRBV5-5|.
CASSLTGPTTEAFF
TGTGCCAGCAGTTTGACAGGGCCGACGACTGAAGCTTTCTTT
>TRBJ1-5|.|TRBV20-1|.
CSAASTQGDQPQHF
TGCAGTGCCGCGAGTACCCAAGGCGATCAGCCCCAGCATTTT
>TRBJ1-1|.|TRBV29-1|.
CSVDAPSVRTFF
TGCAGCGTTGACGCACCTAGCGTGAGGACTTTCTTT
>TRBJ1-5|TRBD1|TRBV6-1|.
CASSQDRLEQPQHF
TGTGCCAGCAGTCAGGACAGGCTGGAACAGCCCCAGCATTTT
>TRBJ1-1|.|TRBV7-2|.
CASSLSFVGNTEAFF
TGTGCCAGCAGCTTGTCGTTCGTGGGAAACACTGAAGCTTTCTTT
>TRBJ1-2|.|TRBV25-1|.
CASSEGGGYGYTF
TGTGCCAGCAGTGAGGGTGGGGGCTATGGCTACACCTTC
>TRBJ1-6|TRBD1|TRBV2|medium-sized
CASRSSGTGRNSPLHF
TGTGCCAGCAGATCGTCCGGGACAGGGCGTAATTCACCCCTCCACTTT
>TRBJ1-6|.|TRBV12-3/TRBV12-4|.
CASSVTRTSPLHF
TGTGCCAGCAGCGTGACAAGAACTTCACCCCTCCACTTT
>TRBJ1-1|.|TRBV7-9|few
CASSLNSKNTEAFF
TGTGCCAGCAGCCTTAACTCTAAGAACACTGAAGCTTTCTTT
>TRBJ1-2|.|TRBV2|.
CASHGVSDPNYGYTF
TGTGCCAGCCATGGAGTATCAGACCCCAACTATGGCTACACCTTC
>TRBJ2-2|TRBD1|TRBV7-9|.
CASSLRTGDTGELFF
TGTGCCAGCAGCTTGAGGACAGGGGACACCGGGGAGCTGTTTTTT
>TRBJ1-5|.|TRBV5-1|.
CASSAGTPDQPQHF
TGCGCCAGCAGCGCCGGGACGCCGGATCAGCCCCAGCATTTT
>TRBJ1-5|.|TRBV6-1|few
CASSGPGLLGSNQPQHF
TGTGCCAGCAGTGGGCCGGGACTCCTCGGCAGCAATCAGCCCCAGCATTTT
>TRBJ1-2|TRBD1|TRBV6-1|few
CASSVGTVNYGEGYTF
TGTGCCAGCAGTGTAGGGACAGTTAACTATGGGGAGGGCTACACCTTC
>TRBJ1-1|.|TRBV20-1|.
CSLGGKPNTEAFF
TGCAGTTTGGGAGGGAAACCGAACACTGAAGCTTTCTTT
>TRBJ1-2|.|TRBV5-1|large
CASSLQGRHGYTF
TGCGCCAGCAGCCTTCAGGGAAGGCATGGCTACACCTTC
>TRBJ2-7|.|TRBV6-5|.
CASSYAGRTSEQYF
TGTGCCAGCAGTTATGCGGGGCGTACGTCCGAGCAGTACTTC
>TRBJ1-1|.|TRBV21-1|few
CASSDGTGGTEAFF
TGTGCCAGCAGCGATGGGACGGGGGGGACTGAAGCTTTCTTT
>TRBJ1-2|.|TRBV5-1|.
CASSSGGNYGYTF
TGCGCCAGCAGCTCGGGCGGTAACTATGGCTACACCTTC
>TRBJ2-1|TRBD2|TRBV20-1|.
CRASKSGGAYNEQFF
TGCAGAGCTAGTAAAAGCGGGGGGGCGTACAATGAGCAGTTCTTC
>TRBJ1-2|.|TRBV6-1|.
CAFRTEFYGYTF
TGTGCCTTTCGGACAGAATTCTATGGCTACACCTTC
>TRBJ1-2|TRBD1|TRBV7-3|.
CASSLTSGTGSNGYTF
TGTGCCAGCAGCTTAACGTCCGGGACAGGGAGTAATGGCTACACCTTC
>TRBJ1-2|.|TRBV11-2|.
CASSVQQGRDGYTF
TGTGCCAGCAGCGTACAACAGGGACGGGATGGCTACACCTTC
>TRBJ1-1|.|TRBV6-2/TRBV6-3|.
CASSYPIAPQF
TGTGCCAGCAGTTACCCTATCGCCCCTCAGTTT
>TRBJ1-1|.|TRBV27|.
CASSTQELNTEAFF
TGTGCCAGCAGTACACAGGAATTGAACACTGAAGCTTTCTTT
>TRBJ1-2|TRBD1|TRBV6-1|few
CASRSSGQGLIYTF
TGTGCCAGCAGGAGCTCGGGACAGGGTCTAATCTACACCTTC
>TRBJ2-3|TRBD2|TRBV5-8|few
CASSSRLAGGVVDTQYF
TGTGCCAGCAGCTCCCGACTAGCGGGGGGAGTGGTAGATACGCAGTATTTT
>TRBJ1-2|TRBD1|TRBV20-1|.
CSASGSRTGVLSYTF
TGCAGTGCTAGCGGTTCCCGGACAGGGGTTTTGAGCTACACCTTC
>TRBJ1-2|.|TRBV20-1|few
CSLGGYTF
TGCAGTCTTGGAGGCTACACCTTC
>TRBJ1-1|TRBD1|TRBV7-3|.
CASSYRGNTEAFF
TGTGCCAGCAGCTACAGGGGGAACACTGAAGCTTTCTTT
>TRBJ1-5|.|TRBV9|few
CASSVDGANQPQHF
TGTGCCAGCAGCGTAGACGGGGCGAATCAGCCCCAGCATTTT